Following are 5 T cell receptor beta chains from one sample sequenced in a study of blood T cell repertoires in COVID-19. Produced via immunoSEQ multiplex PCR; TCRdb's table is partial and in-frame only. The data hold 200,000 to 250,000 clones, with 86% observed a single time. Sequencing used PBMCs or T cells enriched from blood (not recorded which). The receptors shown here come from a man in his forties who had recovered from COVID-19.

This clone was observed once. CDR3 amino acids: CASSLLGDEKLFF. The CDR3 DNA follows: TGTGCCAGCAGTTTATTAGGAGATGAAAAACTGTTTTTT. The gene calls are TRBV27 and TRBJ1-4, with D hard to call. Germline V gene data show CDR1 as MNHEY and CDR2 as SMNVEV (reference sequence). The V and J ends lost 1 base and 6 bases respectively, with 6 bases between them. The CDR3 length is 13 residues.

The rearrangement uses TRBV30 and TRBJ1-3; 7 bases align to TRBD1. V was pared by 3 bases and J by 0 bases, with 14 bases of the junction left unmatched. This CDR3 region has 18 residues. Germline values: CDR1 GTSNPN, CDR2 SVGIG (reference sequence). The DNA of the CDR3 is TGTGCCTGGAGCCTACCGGGACAGATAATTCACTCTGGAAACACCATATATTTT. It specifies CAWSLPGQIIHSGNTIYF.

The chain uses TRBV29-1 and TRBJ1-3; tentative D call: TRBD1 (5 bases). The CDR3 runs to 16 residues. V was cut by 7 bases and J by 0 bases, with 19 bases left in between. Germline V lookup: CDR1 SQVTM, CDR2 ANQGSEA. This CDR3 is CSASFQGLPSGNTIYF. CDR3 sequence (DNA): TGCAGCGCCTCGTTTCAGGGTTTACCCTCTGGAAACACCATATATTTT.

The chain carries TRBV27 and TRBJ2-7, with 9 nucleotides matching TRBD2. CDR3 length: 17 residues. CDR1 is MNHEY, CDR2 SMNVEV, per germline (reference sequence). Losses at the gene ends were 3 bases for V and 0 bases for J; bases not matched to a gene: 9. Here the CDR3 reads CASSLAAGGPPSYEQYF. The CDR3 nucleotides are TGTGCCAGCAGTTTGGCGGCGGGAGGGCCCCCCTCCTACGAGCAGTACTTC.

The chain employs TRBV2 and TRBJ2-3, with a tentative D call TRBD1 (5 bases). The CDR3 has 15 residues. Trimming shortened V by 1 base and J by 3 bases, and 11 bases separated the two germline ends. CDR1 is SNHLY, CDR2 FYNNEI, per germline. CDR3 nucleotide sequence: TGTGCCAGCAGTGAAGGGGGCTCTAGGACAGATACGCAGTATTTT. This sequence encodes CASSEGGSRTDTQYF.